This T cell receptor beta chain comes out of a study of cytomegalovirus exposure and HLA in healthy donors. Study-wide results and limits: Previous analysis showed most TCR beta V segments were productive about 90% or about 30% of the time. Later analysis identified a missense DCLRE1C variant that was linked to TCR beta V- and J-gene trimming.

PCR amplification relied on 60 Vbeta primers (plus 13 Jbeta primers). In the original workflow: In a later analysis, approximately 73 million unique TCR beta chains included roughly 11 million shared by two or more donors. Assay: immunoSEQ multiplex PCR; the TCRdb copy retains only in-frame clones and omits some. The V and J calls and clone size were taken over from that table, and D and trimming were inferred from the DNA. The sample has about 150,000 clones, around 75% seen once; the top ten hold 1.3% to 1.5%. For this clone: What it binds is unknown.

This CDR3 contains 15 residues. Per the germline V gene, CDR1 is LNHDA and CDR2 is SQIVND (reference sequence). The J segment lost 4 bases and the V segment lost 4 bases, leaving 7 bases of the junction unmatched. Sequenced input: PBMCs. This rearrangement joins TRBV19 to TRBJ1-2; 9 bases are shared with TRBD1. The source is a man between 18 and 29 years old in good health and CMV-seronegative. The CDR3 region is CASSSPTGGSYGYTF. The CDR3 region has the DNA TGTGCCAGTAGTAGTCCCACAGGGGGCTCCTATGGCTACACCTTC.